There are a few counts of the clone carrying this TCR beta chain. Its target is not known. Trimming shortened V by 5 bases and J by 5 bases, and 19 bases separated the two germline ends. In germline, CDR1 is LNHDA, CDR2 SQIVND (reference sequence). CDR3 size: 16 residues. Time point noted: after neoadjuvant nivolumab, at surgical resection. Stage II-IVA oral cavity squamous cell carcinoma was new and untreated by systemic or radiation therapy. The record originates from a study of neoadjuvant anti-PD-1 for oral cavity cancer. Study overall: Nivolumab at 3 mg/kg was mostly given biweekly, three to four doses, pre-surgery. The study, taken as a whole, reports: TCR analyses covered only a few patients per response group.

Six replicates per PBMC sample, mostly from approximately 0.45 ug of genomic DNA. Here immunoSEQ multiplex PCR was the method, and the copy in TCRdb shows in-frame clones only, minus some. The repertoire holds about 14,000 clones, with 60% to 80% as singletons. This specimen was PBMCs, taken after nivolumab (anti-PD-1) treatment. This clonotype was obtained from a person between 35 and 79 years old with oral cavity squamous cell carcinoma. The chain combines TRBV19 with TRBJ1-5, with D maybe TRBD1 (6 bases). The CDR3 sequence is CASSFIPGERHQPQHF. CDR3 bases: TGTGCCAGTAGTTTCATCCCAGGGGAACGGCATCAGCCCCAGCATTTT.